What follows are 7 T cell receptor beta chains derived from one specimen sequenced in a study of T-cell memory formation after mild COVID-19. TCRdb recomputed calls from the 5' RACE reads with MiXCR, one row per CDR3 protein. The sample comprises around 340,000 distinct CDR3 sequences, 13% of which are singletons, and over 20% rests with the top ten. The sequenced sample was PBMCs or a T cell subset sorted from them (not recorded which). The source is a young man who had mild COVID-19 (a few samples of this study predate the infection). Cell type and time point are not known.

This clonotype was picked up a small number of times. V usage is TRBV29-1 and J usage is TRBJ1-1; a possible D gene is TRBD1 (5 bases). Trimming pared 8 bases from V and 4 bases from J, leaving 17 bases between. Germline CDR1 reads SQVTM; CDR2 reads ANQGSEA. The CDR3 runs to 13 residues. The CDR3 sequence: CSSRSWDPTEAFF. CDR3 DNA: TGCAGCTCAAGAAGTTGGGACCCCACTGAAGCTTTCTTT.

This clonotype was observed a few times. The rearrangement links TRBV11-2 to TRBJ1-1; unclear D gene. The CDR3 spans 17 residues. Trimming took off 1 base at V and 1 base at J, with 16 bases between the two ends. Germline CDR1 reads SGHAT; CDR2 reads FQNNGV. As DNA, the CDR3 is TGTGCCAGCAGCTTAGGCCGTATTAGGCCCACGAACACTGAAGCTTTCTTT. Amino acids: CASSLGRIRPTNTEAFF.

The V and J genes are TRBV16 and TRBJ1-2; no reliable D call. Trimming pared 0 bases from V and 4 bases from J, leaving 9 bases between. The CDR3 is 14 amino acids. CDR1 is KGHSY and CDR2 is FQNENV in the germline V gene. Here the CDR3 reads CASSQSKQFYGYTF. The CDR3 region has the DNA TGTGCCAGCAGCCAATCGAAGCAGTTCTATGGCTACACCTTC.

This clonotype showed up just a few times. The chain uses TRBV12-3 or TRBV12-4 and TRBJ1-4, with TRBD1 matching over 8 bases. The length of the CDR3 is 13 residues. The V and J ends lost 6 bases and 7 bases, in that order; junction bases with no gene match: 4. The CDR3 is CASRRQGSEKLFF. CDR3 in DNA: TGTGCCAGCAGGAGACAGGGGAGTGAAAAACTGTTTTTT.

This clonotype was seen only a few times. The CDR3 region has the DNA TGTGCCAGCAGTCCCGCCCAGAACACTGAAGCTTTCTTT. Translation: CASSPAQNTEAFF. V gene TRBV5-6 combines with J gene TRBJ1-1; D is undetermined. Germline CDR1 reads SGHDT; CDR2 reads YYEEEE. Trimming shortened V by 5 bases and J by 1 base, and 9 bases separated the two germline ends. The CDR3 runs 13 residues.

The chain is built from TRBV20-1 and TRBJ2-7; D tentatively reads TRBD1 or TRBD2 (6 bases each). The CDR3 has 12 amino acids. CDR1 DFQATT and CDR2 SNEGSKA come from the germline V gene (reference sequence). Trimming took off 7 bases at V and 2 bases at J, with 12 bases between the two ends. CDR3 amino acids: CSVKGGPYEQYV. DNA for the CDR3: TGCAGTGTAAAGGGGGGCCCCTACGAGCAGTACGTC.

This clonotype was seen ten or more times. The rearrangement links TRBV6-5 to TRBJ2-1; D call uncertain. CDR3 length equals 17 residues. Germline V CDR1 and CDR2: MNHEY, SVGAGI. Trimming took 2 bases from V and 2 from J, leaving 16 bases between them. The CDR3, as DNA: TGTGCCAGCAGTTACGTTCGCTCCCCCGGACCCTACAATGAGCAGTTCTTC. Its protein product is CASSYVRSPGPYNEQFF.